Below are 10 T cell receptor beta chains sequenced from a single sample in a study of T cells after yellow fever vaccination. TCRdb itself ran the 5' RACE reads through MiXCR, one entry per CDR3 protein. Of some 340,000 distinct CDR3 sequences listed, about 10% are singletons. The specimen was CD4+ T cells sorted from PBMCs, collected 45 days after the yellow fever booster vaccination. The receptors were gathered from a man aged 18-30 years who received the YFV17D yellow fever vaccine.

This clonotype has only a few counts. The genes are TRBV12-5 and TRBJ2-5; TRBD2 agrees at 7 bases. This CDR3 spans 17 amino acids. Germline lookup yields CDR1 LGHNT and CDR2 FRNRAP. With 6 bases clipped from V and 1 base from J, the junction kept 14 bases outside the gene matches. The CDR3 is CASGPGTTGPFQETQYF. DNA for the CDR3: TGTGCTAGTGGCCCCGGGACTACCGGGCCCTTCCAAGAGACCCAGTACTTC.

The chain is built from TRBV7-2 and TRBJ2-7; D remains ambiguous. Germline V gene lookup returns CDR1 SGHTA and CDR2 FQGNSA. Trimming took off 2 bases at V and 4 bases at J, with 12 bases between the two ends. This CDR3 comprises 14 residues. This CDR3 reads CASSLLPSPYEQYF. As DNA, the CDR3 is TGTGCCAGCAGCTTACTTCCCTCGCCTTACGAGCAGTACTTC.

The chain combines TRBV20-1 with TRBJ2-1; 7 bases align to TRBD2. Germline-derived CDR1 and CDR2 are DFQATT and SNEGSKA (reference sequence). The CDR3 sequence is 14 residues long. DNA of the CDR3: TGCAGCACCGAAGCGGGGAGCACCTACAATGAGCAGTTCTTC. This gives the protein CSTEAGSTYNEQFF.

The V gene is TRBV5-6, the J gene TRBJ2-5; 9 nucleotides match TRBD1. Looked up from germline, CDR1 is SGHDT and CDR2 is YYEEEE. CDR3 size: 16 residues. V shed 1 base, J shed 4 bases, and the junction held 8 bases outside the gene matches. The DNA of the CDR3 is TGTGCCAGCAGCTTGTGGGCCGGGACAGGGACAGAGACCCAGTACTTC. This gives the protein CASSLWAGTGTETQYF.

This clonotype was seen more than once but under ten times. The rearrangement links TRBV5-6 to TRBJ2-3, with TRBD1 as a possible D gene (6 bases). V dropped 3 bases and J dropped 4 bases, with 12 bases sitting between them. Germline V gene sequence: CDR1 SGHDT, CDR2 YYEEEE. The CDR3 is made up of 14 amino acids. The CDR3 region has the DNA TGTGCCAGCAGCTATAAGACAGGCGCAGATACGCAGTATTTT. Translating it yields CASSYKTGADTQYF.

This clonotype was observed many times. This chain joins TRBV12-3 or TRBV12-4 and TRBJ2-1; the match to TRBD1 covers 8 bases. Trimming took 3 bases from V and 1 from J; bases not matched to a gene: 5. This CDR3 has 16 residues. CDR3 residues: CASSFRTGKSYNEQFF. The CDR3 bases are TGTGCCAGCAGTTTCCGGACAGGGAAATCCTACAATGAGCAGTTCTTC.

V gene TRBV27 combines with J gene TRBJ2-3, with D perhaps matching TRBD1 or TRBD2 (5 bases each). This CDR3 spans 13 amino acids. The germline gives CDR1 MNHEY, CDR2 SMNVEV (reference sequence). V lost 5 bases and J 7 bases, leaving 13 bases between the germline ends. As DNA, the CDR3 is TGTGCCAGCAGTATAACCGGGACCAATACGCAGTATTTT. It translates to CASSITGTNTQYF.

This clonotype came up many times. The chain combines TRBV11-2 with TRBJ2-1; no firm D call. Trimming shortened V by 6 bases and J by 4 bases, and 7 bases separated the two germline ends. Germline V gene sequence: CDR1 SGHAT, CDR2 FQNNGV. This CDR3 is 12 amino acids long. CDR3 sequence: CASSSRYNEQFF. The CDR3 bases are TGTGCCAGCAGTTCTCGGTACAATGAGCAGTTCTTC. Full variable domain (outside the CDR3, taken from reference TRBV11-2 and TRBJ2-1): EAGVAQSPRYKIIEKRQSVAFWCNPISGHATLYWYQQILGQGPKLLIQFQNNGVVDDSQLPKDRFSAERLKGVDSTLKIQPAKLEDSAVYLCASSSRYNEQFFGPGTRLTVL.

This chain links TRBV3-1 with TRBJ2-5, with TRBD1 identical over 7 bases. Per the germline V gene, CDR1 is LGHDT and CDR2 is YNNKEL (reference sequence). J lost 4 bases, V lost 3 bases, and 5 bases had no gene match. The CDR3 extends over 14 amino acids. The CDR3 DNA reads TGTGCCAGCAGCCATCAAGGGGGCTTAGAGACCCAGTACTTC. This sequence encodes CASSHQGGLETQYF.

This clonotype was recorded at least ten times. This chain connects TRBV7-8 to TRBJ1-2; D is uncertain. The V end was cut by 3 bases, the J end by 8 bases, with 13 bases between. The CDR3 consists of 13 residues. Germline loops: CDR1 SGHVS, CDR2 FQNEAQ. The CDR3 sequence is CASSFGRVVGYTF. The CDR3 DNA sequence: TGTGCCAGCAGCTTTGGGCGTGTTGTCGGCTACACCTTC.